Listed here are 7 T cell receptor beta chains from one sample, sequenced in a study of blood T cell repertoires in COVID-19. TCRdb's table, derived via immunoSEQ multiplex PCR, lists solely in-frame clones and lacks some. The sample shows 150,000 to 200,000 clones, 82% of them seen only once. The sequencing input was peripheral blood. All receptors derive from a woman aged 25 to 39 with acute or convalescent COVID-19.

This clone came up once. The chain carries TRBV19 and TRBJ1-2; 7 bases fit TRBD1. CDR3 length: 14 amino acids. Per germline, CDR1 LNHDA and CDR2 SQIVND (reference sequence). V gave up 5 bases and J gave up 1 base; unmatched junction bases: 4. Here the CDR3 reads CASSLRQGNYGYTF. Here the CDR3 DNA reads TGTGCCAGTAGTCTTCGACAGGGTAACTATGGCTACACCTTC.

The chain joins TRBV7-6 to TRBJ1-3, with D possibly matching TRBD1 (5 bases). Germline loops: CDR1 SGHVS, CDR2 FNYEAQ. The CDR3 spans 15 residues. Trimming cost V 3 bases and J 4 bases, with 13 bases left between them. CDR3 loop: CASSFSSGIGNTIYF. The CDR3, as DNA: TGTGCCAGCAGCTTTTCTTCAGGGATCGGAAACACCATATATTTT.

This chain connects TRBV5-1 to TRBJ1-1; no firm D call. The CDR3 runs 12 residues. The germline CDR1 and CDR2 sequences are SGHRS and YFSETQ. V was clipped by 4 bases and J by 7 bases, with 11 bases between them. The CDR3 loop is CASSTAGVEAFF. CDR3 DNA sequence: TGCGCCAGCAGCACCGCGGGTGTTGAAGCTTTCTTT.

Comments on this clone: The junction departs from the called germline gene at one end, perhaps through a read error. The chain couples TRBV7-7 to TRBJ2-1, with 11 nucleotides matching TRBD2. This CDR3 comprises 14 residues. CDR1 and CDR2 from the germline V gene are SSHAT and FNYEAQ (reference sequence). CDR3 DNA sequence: TGTGCTAGCAGCCCGAAAGGGACTAGCGGCGAGCAGTTCTTC. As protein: CASSPKGTSGEQFF.

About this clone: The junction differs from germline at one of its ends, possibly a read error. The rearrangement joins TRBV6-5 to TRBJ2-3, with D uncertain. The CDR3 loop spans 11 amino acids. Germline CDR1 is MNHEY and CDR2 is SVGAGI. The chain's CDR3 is CASSRTNTQYF. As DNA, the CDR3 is TGTGCCAGCAGCCGCACAAATACGCAGTATTTT.

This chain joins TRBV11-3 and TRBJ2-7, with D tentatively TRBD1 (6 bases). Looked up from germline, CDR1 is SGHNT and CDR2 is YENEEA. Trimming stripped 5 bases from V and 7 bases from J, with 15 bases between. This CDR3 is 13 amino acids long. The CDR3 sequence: CASSPGPQGEQYF. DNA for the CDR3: TGTGCCAGCAGCCCCGGCCCCCAGGGGGAGCAGTACTTC. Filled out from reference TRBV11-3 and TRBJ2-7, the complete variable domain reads EAGVVQSPRYKIIEKKQPVAFWCNPISGHNTLYWYLQNLGQGPELLIRYENEEAVDDSQLPKDRFSAERLKGVDSTLKIQPAELGDSAVYLCASSPGPQGEQYFGPGTRLTVT.

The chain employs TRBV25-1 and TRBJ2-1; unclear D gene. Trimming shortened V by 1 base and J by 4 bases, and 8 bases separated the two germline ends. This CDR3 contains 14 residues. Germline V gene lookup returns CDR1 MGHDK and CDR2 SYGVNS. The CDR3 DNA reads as TGTGCCAGCAGTGAATCCCTACGTTACAATGAGCAGTTCTTC. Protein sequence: CASSESLRYNEQFF.